The entry below describes one T cell receptor (beta chain). Its target is unknown. CDR1 MNHEY and CDR2 SVGAGI come from the germline V gene. The CDR3 runs 9 residues. Trimming shortened V by 8 bases and J by 4 bases, and 3 bases separated the two germline ends. This sample stems from a study of cytomegalovirus exposure and HLA in healthy donors. Findings and limits, study-wide: Researchers counted 180 or so TCR beta chains as cytomegalovirus-associated.

Using immunoSEQ multiplex PCR, the repertoire was profiled, and TCRdb retains in-frame clones only, with some absent. This table has about 280,000 clones, 88% appearing once. This TCR was sampled from a woman aged 18-29 years in good health and CMV-seronegative. V and J are TRBV6-5 and TRBJ2-7; unclear D gene. Material: PBMCs. CDR3 region: CASRYEQYF. The DNA for the CDR3 is TGTGCCAGCCGGTACGAGCAGTACTTC.